This T cell receptor beta chain derives from a study of OX40 agonist ivuxolimab in advanced cancers. On the study more broadly: Cancers in dose escalation were hepatocellular, melanoma, renal cell and head and neck.

This table comes from immunoSEQ multiplex PCR, and its TCRdb copy is limited to in-frame clones, with some not included. The sample contains 30,000 to 40,000 clones, more than 70% of which appear only once. Germline V lookup: CDR1 GTSNPN, CDR2 SVGIG (reference sequence). There are 10 residues in the CDR3. V lost 4 bases, J lost 7 bases, and 7 bases lay in between. Material: CD4+ or CD8+ T cells sorted from blood, obtained in a trial of the OX40 agonist ivuxolimab. This clonotype was obtained from an adult with an advanced solid tumor such as melanoma, head and neck, liver or kidney cancer. The V call is TRBV30, the J call TRBJ1-1; D is unresolved. This CDR3 reads CAWKGLEAFF. CDR3 DNA: TGTGCCTGGAAGGGCCTTGAAGCTTTCTTT.